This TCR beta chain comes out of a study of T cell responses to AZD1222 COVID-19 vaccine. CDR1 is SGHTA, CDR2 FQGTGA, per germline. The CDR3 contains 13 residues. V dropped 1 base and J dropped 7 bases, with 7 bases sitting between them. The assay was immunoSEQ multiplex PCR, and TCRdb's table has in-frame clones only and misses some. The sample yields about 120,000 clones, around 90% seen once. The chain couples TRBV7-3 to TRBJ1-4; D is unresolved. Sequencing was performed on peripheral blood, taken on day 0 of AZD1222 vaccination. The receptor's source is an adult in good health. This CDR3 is CASSLRRGEKLFF. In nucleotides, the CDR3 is TGTGCCAGCAGCTTAAGGCGGGGTGAAAAACTGTTTTTT. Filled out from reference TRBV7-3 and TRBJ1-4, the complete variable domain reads GAGVSQTPSNKVTEKGKYVELRCDPISGHTALYWYRQSLGQGPEFLIYFQGTGAADDSGLPNDRFFAVRPEGSVSTLKIQRTERGDSAVYLCASSLRRGEKLFFGSGTQLSVL.